This T cell receptor (beta chain) was retrieved from a study of radiotherapy plus CTLA-4 blockade in lung cancer. The wider study: Objective responses arose in roughly 18% of patients, and roughly 31% experienced disease control. Study results and limitations: Dynamics of early blood T cell clones, together with interferon-beta, were reportedly the best predictors of response. TCR clones from tumors expanded in blood after radiotherapy plus ipilimumab.

Clones were sequenced by immunoSEQ multiplex PCR, and TCRdb holds only the in-frame ones, with some missing. The data hold about 76,000 clones, with about 80% observed a single time. The CDR3 extends over 13 amino acids. The germline gives CDR1 SEHNR, CDR2 FQNEAQ (reference sequence). Trimming pared 3 bases from V and 2 bases from J, leaving 7 bases between. On this clone itself: What it binds is unknown.

The TCR sequence derives from a human donor with non-small cell lung cancer who had stable disease on radiotherapy plus ipilimumab. This sample comprised peripheral blood, obtained from a patient treated with radiotherapy plus ipilimumab. The rearrangement uses TRBV7-9 and TRBJ1-2; D not certain. The CDR3 spells CASSFGDNYGYTF. The CDR3 DNA sequence: TGTGCCAGCAGCTTCGGCGACAACTATGGCTACACCTTC.